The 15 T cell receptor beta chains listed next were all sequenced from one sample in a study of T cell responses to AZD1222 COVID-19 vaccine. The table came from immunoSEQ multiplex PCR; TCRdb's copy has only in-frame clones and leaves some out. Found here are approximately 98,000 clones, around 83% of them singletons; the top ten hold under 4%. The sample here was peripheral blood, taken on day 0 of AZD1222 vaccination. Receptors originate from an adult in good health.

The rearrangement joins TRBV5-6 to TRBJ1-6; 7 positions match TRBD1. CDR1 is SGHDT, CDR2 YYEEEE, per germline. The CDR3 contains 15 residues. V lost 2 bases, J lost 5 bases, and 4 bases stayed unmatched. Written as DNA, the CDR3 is TGTGCCAGCAGCTTCCGGGACAGCCATAATTCACCCCTCCACTTT. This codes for CASSFRDSHNSPLHF.

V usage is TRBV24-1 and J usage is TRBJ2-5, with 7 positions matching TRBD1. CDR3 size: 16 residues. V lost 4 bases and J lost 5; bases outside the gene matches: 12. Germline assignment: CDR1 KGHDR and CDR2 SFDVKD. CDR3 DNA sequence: TGTGCCACCAGTGAGCATACGGGACAGCTATCGGAGACCCAGTACTTC. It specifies CATSEHTGQLSETQYF.

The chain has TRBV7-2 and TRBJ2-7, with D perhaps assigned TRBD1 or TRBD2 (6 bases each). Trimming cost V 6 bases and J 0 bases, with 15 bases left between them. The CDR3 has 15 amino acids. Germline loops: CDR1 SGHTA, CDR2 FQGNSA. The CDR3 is CASRREGGGSYEQYF. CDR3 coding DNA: TGTGCCAGCAGGCGCGAGGGGGGTGGCTCCTACGAGCAGTACTTC. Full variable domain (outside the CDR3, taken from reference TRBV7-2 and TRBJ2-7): GAGVSQSPSNKVTEKGKDVELRCDPISGHTALYWYRQSLGQGLEFLIYFQGNSAPDKSGLPSDRFSAERTGGSVSTLTIQRTQQEDSAVYLCASRREGGGSYEQYFGPGTRLTVT.

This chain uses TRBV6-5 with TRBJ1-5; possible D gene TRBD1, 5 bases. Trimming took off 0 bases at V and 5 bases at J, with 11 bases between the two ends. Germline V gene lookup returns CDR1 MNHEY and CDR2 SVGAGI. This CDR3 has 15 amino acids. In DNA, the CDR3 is TGTGCCAGCAGTTACTCGGGGGGGAACGATCAGCCCCAGCATTTT. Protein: CASSYSGGNDQPQHF.

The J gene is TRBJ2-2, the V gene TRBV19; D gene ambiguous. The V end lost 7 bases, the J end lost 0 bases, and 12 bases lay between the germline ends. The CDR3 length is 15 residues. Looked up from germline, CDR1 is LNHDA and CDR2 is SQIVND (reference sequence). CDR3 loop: CASTITNANTGELFF. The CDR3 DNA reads TGTGCCAGTACCATAACCAACGCGAACACCGGGGAGCTGTTTTTT.

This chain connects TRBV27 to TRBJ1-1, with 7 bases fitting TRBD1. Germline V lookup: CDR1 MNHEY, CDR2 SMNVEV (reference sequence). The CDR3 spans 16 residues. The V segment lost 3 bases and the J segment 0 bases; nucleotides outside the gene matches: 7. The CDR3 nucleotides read TGTGCCAGCAGTTTTATACAGGGGACGGTGAACACTGAAGCTTTCTTT. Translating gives CASSFIQGTVNTEAFF.

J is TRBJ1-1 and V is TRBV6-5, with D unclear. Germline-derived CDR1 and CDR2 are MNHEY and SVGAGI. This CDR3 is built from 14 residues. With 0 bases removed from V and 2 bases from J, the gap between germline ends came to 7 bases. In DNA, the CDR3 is TGTGCCAGCAGTTACTCGGCCAAAAACACTGAAGCTTTCTTT. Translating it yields CASSYSAKNTEAFF.

The CDR3 loop reads CASSLESAGAYEQYF. In DNA form, the CDR3 reads TGTGCCAGCAGCTTAGAGTCTGCAGGGGCTTACGAGCAGTACTTC. The chain uses TRBV11-2 and TRBJ2-7, with D possibly matching TRBD1 (6 bases). V was shortened by 0 bases and J by 4 bases, with 13 bases between the two germline ends. CDR1 and CDR2 (germline): SGHAT, FQNNGV. The CDR3 sequence is 15 residues long.

This chain's CDR3 is CASSLGPGDGYTF. The CDR3 DNA sequence: TGTGCCAGCAGCTTAGGGCCAGGAGATGGCTACACCTTC. The chain joins TRBV7-2 to TRBJ1-2, with no clear D. V gave up 1 base and J gave up 6 bases, with 9 bases separating them. The length of the CDR3 is 13 residues. CDR1 and CDR2 from the germline V gene are SGHTA and FQGNSA.

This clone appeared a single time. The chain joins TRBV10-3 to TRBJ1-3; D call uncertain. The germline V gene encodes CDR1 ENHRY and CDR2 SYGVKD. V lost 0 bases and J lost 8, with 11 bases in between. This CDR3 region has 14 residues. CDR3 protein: CAISESNGVHTIYF. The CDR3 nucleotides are TGTGCCATCAGTGAGTCCAACGGGGTCCACACCATATATTTT.

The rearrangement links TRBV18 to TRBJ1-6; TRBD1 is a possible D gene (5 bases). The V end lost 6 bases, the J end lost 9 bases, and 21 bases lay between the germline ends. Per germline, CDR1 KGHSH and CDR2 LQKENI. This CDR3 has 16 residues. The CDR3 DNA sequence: TGTGCCAGCTCTAATCAGGGAGCAATTATCGGTTCACCCCTCCACTTT. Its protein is CASSNQGAIIGSPLHF.

CDR3 amino acids: CASSPGGLDTEAFF. CDR3 nucleotides: TGCGCCAGCAGCCCCGGGGGGTTGGACACTGAAGCTTTCTTT. The chain recombines TRBV5-1 with TRBJ1-1; the D gene is possibly TRBD1 (5 bases). Trimming removed 4 bases at V and 3 bases at J, with 13 bases between. The V gene's germline CDR1 is SGHRS and CDR2 YFSETQ. The CDR3 is 14 amino acids.

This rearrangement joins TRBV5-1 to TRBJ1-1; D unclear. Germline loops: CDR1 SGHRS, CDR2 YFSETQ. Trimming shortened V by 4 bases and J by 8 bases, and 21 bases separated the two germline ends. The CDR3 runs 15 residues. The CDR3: CASSRTGPTGGEAFF. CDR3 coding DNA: TGCGCCAGCAGCCGAACCGGGCCCACGGGCGGCGAAGCTTTCTTT.

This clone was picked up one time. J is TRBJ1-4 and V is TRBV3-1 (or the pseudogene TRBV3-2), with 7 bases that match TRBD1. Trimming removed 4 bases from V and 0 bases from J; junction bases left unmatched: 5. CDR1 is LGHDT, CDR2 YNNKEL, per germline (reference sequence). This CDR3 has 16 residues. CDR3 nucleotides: TGTGCCAGCAGCCGCGACACAGGGGCAACTAATGAAAAACTGTTTTTT. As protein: CASSRDTGATNEKLFF.

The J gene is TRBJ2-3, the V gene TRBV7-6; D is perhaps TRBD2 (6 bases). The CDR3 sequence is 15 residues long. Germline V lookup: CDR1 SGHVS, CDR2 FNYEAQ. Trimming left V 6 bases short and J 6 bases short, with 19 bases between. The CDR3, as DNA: TGTGCCAGCAGAAAGGGGCAGGCCCTAGCGGATACGCAGTATTTT. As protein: CASRKGQALADTQYF. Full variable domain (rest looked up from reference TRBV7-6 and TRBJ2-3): GAGVSQSPRYKVTKRGQDVALRCDPISGHVSLYWYRQALGQGPEFLTYFNYEAQQDKSGLPNDRFSAERPEGSISTLTIQRTEQRDSAMYRCASRKGQALADTQYFGPGTRLTVL.